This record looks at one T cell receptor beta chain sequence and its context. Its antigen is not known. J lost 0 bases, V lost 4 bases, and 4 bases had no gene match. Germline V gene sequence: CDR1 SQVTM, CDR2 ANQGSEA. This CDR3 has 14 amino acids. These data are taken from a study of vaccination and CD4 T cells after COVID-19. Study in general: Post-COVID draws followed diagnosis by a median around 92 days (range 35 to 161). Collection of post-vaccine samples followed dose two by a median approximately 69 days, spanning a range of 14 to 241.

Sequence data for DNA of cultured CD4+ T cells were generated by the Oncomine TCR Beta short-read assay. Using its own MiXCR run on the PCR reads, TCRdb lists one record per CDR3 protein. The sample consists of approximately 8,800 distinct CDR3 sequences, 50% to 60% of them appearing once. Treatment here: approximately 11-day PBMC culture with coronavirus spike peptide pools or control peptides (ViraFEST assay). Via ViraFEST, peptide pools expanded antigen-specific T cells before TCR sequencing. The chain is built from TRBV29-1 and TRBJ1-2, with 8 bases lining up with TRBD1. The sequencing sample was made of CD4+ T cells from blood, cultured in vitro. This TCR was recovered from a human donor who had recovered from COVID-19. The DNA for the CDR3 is TGCAGCGTTGGGGACAGGAGGGCTAACTATGGCTACACCTTC. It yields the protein CSVGDRRANYGYTF.